The 16 T cell receptor beta chains in this list originate from one sample, sequenced in a study of blood T cell repertoires in COVID-19 (TCRdb year 2020). Libraries were prepared through the immunoSEQ multiplex PCR assay. The clones in this table, taken by TCRdb from immuneACCESS, are in-frame only. Not every clone is retained; where verified, under half of the shortfall comes from an unresolved V gene, and the cause of the rest is unknown. This sample holds more than 400,000 clones; about 90% were observed only once. The biggest ten clones account for 0.6% of the sample. Sample: PBMCs or T cells enriched from blood (not recorded which). These receptors were obtained from a young man who had recovered from COVID-19.

The chain uses TRBV5-6 and TRBJ2-7; tentative D call: TRBD2 (5 bases). Trimming removed 2 bases from V and 2 bases from J, with 11 bases in between. Germline V gene lookup returns CDR1 SGHDT and CDR2 YYEEEE. The CDR3 contains 14 residues. CDR3 protein: CASSFGRGAYEQYF. The CDR3 DNA is TGTGCCAGCAGCTTTGGACGGGGAGCCTACGAGCAGTACTTC. The variable domain in full, completed from reference TRBV5-6 and TRBJ2-7, reads DAGVTQSPTHLIKTRGQQVTLRCSPKSGHDTVSWYQQALGQGPQFIFQYYEEEERQRGNFPDRFSGHQFPNYSSELNVNALLLGDSALYLCASSFGRGAYEQYFGPGTRLTVT.

The V call is TRBV5-4, the J call TRBJ2-2, with 13 positions matching TRBD2. The CDR3 totals 16 residues. In germline, CDR1 is SGHNT, CDR2 YYREEE (reference sequence). V shed 2 bases and J 5 bases; nucleotides not matched to a gene: 3. CDR3 nucleotides: TGTGCCAGCAGCTTAAGGACTAGCGGGAGAACCGGGGAGCTGTTTTTT. Amino acids: CASSLRTSGRTGELFF.

This sequence joins TRBV5-1 and TRBJ1-1; tentatively, D is TRBD1 (5 bases). V was clipped by 0 bases and J by 0 bases, with 12 bases between them. The germline V gene has CDR1 SGHRS and CDR2 YFSETQ. This CDR3 spans 16 amino acids. For the CDR3, the DNA is TGCGCCAGCAGCTTGGCGGCAGGGAGGGTGAACACTGAAGCTTTCTTT. Translation: CASSLAAGRVNTEAFF.

The chain couples TRBV27 to TRBJ2-1; TRBD2 matches at 9 bases. From germline, CDR1 is MNHEY and CDR2 SMNVEV (reference sequence). The V segment lost 2 bases and the J segment 4 bases; nucleotides outside the gene matches: 3. This CDR3 spans 15 amino acids. CDR3 residues: CASSLMLAGYNEQFF. The CDR3, as DNA: TGTGCCAGCAGTTTAATGCTAGCGGGATACAATGAGCAGTTCTTC.

In nucleotides, the CDR3 is TGTGCCAGCTCACCACTAACAGTCGATAATTCACCCCTCCACTTT. This encodes CASSPLTVDNSPLHF. The chain has TRBV18 and TRBJ1-6; D call uncertain. In germline, CDR1 is KGHSH, CDR2 LQKENI. CDR3 length: 15 amino acids. V was pared by 1 base and J by 5 bases, with 9 bases between.

J is TRBJ2-5 and V is TRBV5-8, with a weak D call TRBD2 (6 bases). The V end lost 7 bases, the J end lost 1 base, and 17 bases lay between the germline ends. CDR3 length: 15 amino acids. Germline V gene lookup returns CDR1 SGHTS and CDR2 YDEGEE. CDR3 sequence reads: CASAGGARLQETQYF. Written as DNA, the CDR3 is TGTGCCAGCGCCGGGGGTGCGAGGCTCCAAGAGACCCAGTACTTC.

The chain carries TRBV30 and TRBJ1-6, with 8 bases matching TRBD1. The CDR3 totals 16 residues. The V gene end was trimmed by 3 bases and the J gene end by 10 bases; junction bases not matched to a gene: 14. Germline-derived CDR1 and CDR2 are GTSNPN and SVGIG (reference sequence). As DNA, the CDR3 is TGTGCCTGGAGCGGAACCTCTCAAACAGGGGGATCACCCCTCCACTTT. Translating gives CAWSGTSQTGGSPLHF.

V gene TRBV18 combines with J gene TRBJ1-1; D might be TRBD1 (6 bases). Germline V CDR1 and CDR2: KGHSH, LQKENI. Trimming removed 0 bases from V and 4 bases from J, with 12 bases in between. This CDR3 contains 15 residues. The CDR3 reads CASSPPDRFGTEAFF. Here the CDR3 DNA reads TGTGCCAGCTCACCACCGGACAGATTTGGCACTGAAGCTTTCTTT.

This chain connects TRBV6-5 to TRBJ1-5; 7 bases align to TRBD1. Germline V gene lookup returns CDR1 MNHEY and CDR2 SVGAGI. Trimming removed 5 bases from V and 0 bases from J; junction bases left unmatched: 4. The CDR3 is made up of 15 amino acids. CDR3 amino acids: CASSSTGVSNQPQHF. In nucleotides, the CDR3 is TGTGCCAGCAGTAGTACAGGGGTTAGCAATCAGCCCCAGCATTTT.

This rearrangement joins TRBV28 to TRBJ2-2; D not certain. Germline CDR1 reads MDHEN; CDR2 reads SYDVKM. Deletions cut 2 bases from V and 2 bases from J, with 6 bases between. This CDR3 has 14 amino acids. The CDR3 DNA reads TGTGCCAGCAGTTTACGGGTTAACACCGGGGAGCTGTTTTTT. It codes for CASSLRVNTGELFF.

This chain connects TRBV5-1 to TRBJ1-2; tentative D call: TRBD1 (5 bases). The germline V gene encodes CDR1 SGHRS and CDR2 YFSETQ. This CDR3 spans 14 amino acids. Trimming took 1 base from V and 4 from J, leaving 11 bases between them. CDR3 DNA: TGCGCCAGCAGCTTGACGGACACGGGCTATGGCTACACCTTC. The encoded protein is CASSLTDTGYGYTF.

This chain links TRBV5-1 with TRBJ2-1; 10 bases agree with TRBD2. Trimming took 3 bases from V and 6 from J; bases not matched to a gene: 3. Germline CDR1 reads SGHRS; CDR2 reads YFSETQ. The CDR3 has 14 amino acids. The CDR3 DNA reads as TGCGCCAGCAGCTGGACTAGCGGTGGCAATGAGCAGTTCTTC. It is translated as CASSWTSGGNEQFF.

The rearrangement joins TRBV30 to TRBJ2-7, with D perhaps TRBD1 (6 bases). V was shortened by 2 bases and J by 5 bases, with 7 bases between the two germline ends. This CDR3 has 11 residues. CDR1 and CDR2 from the germline V gene are GTSNPN and SVGIG (reference sequence). The CDR3 region has the DNA TGTGCCTGGAGTTACAGGGACGAGCAGTACTTC. Translation: CAWSYRDEQYF.

This clone came up once. The chain is built from TRBV29-1 and TRBJ2-1; 8 bases are a match to TRBD1. J lost 10 bases, V lost 3 bases, and 8 bases had no gene match. The CDR3 contains 13 residues. From germline, CDR1 is SQVTM and CDR2 ANQGSEA. The CDR3 is CSVDQQGGAEQFF. The CDR3 coding sequence is TGCAGCGTTGACCAACAGGGGGGAGCGGAGCAGTTCTTC.

V and J are TRBV18 and TRBJ1-1; D is perhaps TRBD1 (5 bases). Deletions cut 2 bases from V and 0 bases from J, with 10 bases between. This CDR3 is 15 amino acids long. Germline V gene sequence: CDR1 KGHSH, CDR2 LQKENI. The DNA of the CDR3 is TGTGCCAGCTCACCATGGGGGGAGGTGAACACTGAAGCTTTCTTT. Its protein product is CASSPWGEVNTEAFF. Drawing the rest from reference TRBV18 and TRBJ1-1, the complete variable domain is NAGVMQNPRHLVRRRGQEARLRCSPMKGHSHVYWYRQLPEEGLKFMVYLQKENIIDESGMPKERFSAEFPKEGPSILRIQQVVRGDSAAYFCASSPWGEVNTEAFFGQGTRLTVV.

V and J are TRBV7-8 and TRBJ1-1; D may be TRBD1 (6 bases). The germline gives CDR1 SGHVS, CDR2 FQNEAQ. Trimming stripped 4 bases from V and 6 bases from J, with 18 bases between. The CDR3 is 15 amino acids. CDR3: CASSSSLTGRAEAFF. The CDR3 nucleotides read TGTGCCAGCAGCTCATCTTTGACAGGCCGAGCTGAAGCTTTCTTT.